This T cell receptor beta chain was found in a study of a mutant IDH1 vaccine in newly diagnosed glioma. About the study: Patients got radiotherapy, temozolomide, or both beforehand, and most got both. V12 took place at week 35, and V13 at week 47.

The study, taken as a whole, reports: Patients showed vaccine-induced immune responses at a rate of around 94%. Pseudoprogression appears to have had no connection to changes in top peripheral T cell clonotypes.

The sample holds a few counts of this clone. Antigen unknown. Assay used: immunoSEQ multiplex PCR; TCRdb lists only in-frame clones, some missing. The table records 55,000 to 65,000 clones, around 75% of them present only once. Time point in this sample: week 47, end of study. Every single dose of the vaccine, 300 ug of mutant IDH1 20-mer peptide, came with topical imiquimod. The TCR originated in a middle-aged man with glioma. The sequences come from PBMCs, collected from a glioma patient whose treatment included an IDH1 peptide vaccine.

In DNA, the CDR3 is TGTGCCAGCAGCTTGAGGGGGGGCTCGGTCGGGGAGCTGTTTTTT. Encoded protein: CASSLRGGSVGELFF. The genes are TRBV5-6 and TRBJ2-2, with a weak D call TRBD2 (7 bases). The CDR3 has 15 residues. From germline, CDR1 is SGHDT and CDR2 YYEEEE. Trimming cost V 1 base and J 7 bases, with 14 bases left between them.